The source of this TCR beta chain is a study of blood T cell repertoires in COVID-19. The V gene's germline CDR1 is MGHDK and CDR2 SYGVNS. The CDR3 has 14 amino acids. Between the trimmed V and J ends, which lost 1 base and 9 bases, there was a span of 15 bases. This clone showed up just once. TCRdb keeps only in-frame clones here, not all; method: immunoSEQ multiplex PCR. The table includes about 300,000 clones, 89% detected once. The rearrangement uses TRBV25-1 and TRBJ1-2; D possibly corresponds to TRBD1 (5 bases). Sequenced sample: PBMCs or T cells enriched from blood (not recorded which). This TCR was recovered from a woman between 40 and 55 years old who had recovered from COVID-19. The CDR3 here is CASSESGGILSYTF. CDR3 sequence (DNA): TGTGCCAGCAGTGAATCGGGGGGGATTTTAAGCTACACCTTC.